This T cell receptor beta chain appears in the sequencing data of a study of cytomegalovirus exposure and HLA in healthy donors. The PCR used 60 Vbeta and 13 Jbeta primers. Sequencing used immunoSEQ multiplex PCR; TCRdb keeps in-frame clones, though not all of them. This sample has approximately 81,000 clones, with about 88% found just once. The V gene lost 2 bases and the J gene lost 7 bases, with 12 bases spanning the gap. This CDR3 contains 14 residues. Germline CDR1 reads MNHEY; CDR2 reads SVGAGI. The specimen was PBMCs. The source of this sequence is a woman aged 45-65 years in good health and CMV-seronegative. V and J are TRBV6-5 and TRBJ2-1; D gene uncertain. The CDR3, as DNA: TGTGCCAGCAGTTACGGGCGCAGCAGAAATGAGCAGTTCTTC. It specifies CASSYGRSRNEQFF.